This T cell receptor beta chain was captured in a study of shared clonotypes between healthy human individuals. Profiling relied on immunoSEQ multiplex PCR, and the TCRdb table lists in-frame clones only, not all of them. The sample lists about 1 million clones; 75% to 80% were seen once. The sample comprised memory CD4+ T cells from PBMCs. As for subset: CD45RA-negative fraction. The TCR was taken from a man aged 18 to 29 in good health. Some clones in this sample may be carry-over from other donors' samples.

The CDR3, as DNA: TGTGCCAGCTCACCGCAAGCATGGGGCCCGTACCAAGAGACCCAGTACTTC. It codes for CASSPQAWGPYQETQYF. The chain recombines TRBV18 with TRBJ2-5; D possibly corresponds to TRBD1 (5 bases). CDR1 KGHSH and CDR2 LQKENI come from the germline V gene. Between the trimmed V and J ends, which lost 3 bases and 0 bases, there was a span of 17 bases. The CDR3 is made up of 17 amino acids.